This entry describes one TCR beta chain. This CDR3 region has 14 residues. V was pared by 0 bases and J by 2 bases, with 0 bases of the junction left unmatched. Germline CDR1 reads SGDLS; CDR2 reads YYNGEE. Use of 60 Vbeta and 13 Jbeta primers characterized the PCR. TCRdb keeps only in-frame clones here, not all; method: immunoSEQ multiplex PCR. This table lists roughly 80,000 clones. This sample stems from a study of cytomegalovirus exposure and HLA in healthy donors. The clonotype was recovered from a man aged 50 to 60 in good health and CMV-seronegative. Sequencing was carried out using PBMCs. The genes are TRBV9 and TRBJ1-2; TRBD1 matches at 8 bases. The CDR3 loop reads CASSVGQGNYGYTF. CDR3 in DNA: TGTGCCAGCAGCGTAGGACAGGGGAACTATGGCTACACCTTC. Full variable domain (missing parts from reference TRBV9 and TRBJ1-2): DSGVTQTPKHLITATGQRVTLRCSPRSGDLSVYWYQQSLDQGLQFLIQYYNGEERAKGNILERFSAQQFPDLHSELNLSSLELGDSALYFCASSVGQGNYGYTFGSGTRLTVV.